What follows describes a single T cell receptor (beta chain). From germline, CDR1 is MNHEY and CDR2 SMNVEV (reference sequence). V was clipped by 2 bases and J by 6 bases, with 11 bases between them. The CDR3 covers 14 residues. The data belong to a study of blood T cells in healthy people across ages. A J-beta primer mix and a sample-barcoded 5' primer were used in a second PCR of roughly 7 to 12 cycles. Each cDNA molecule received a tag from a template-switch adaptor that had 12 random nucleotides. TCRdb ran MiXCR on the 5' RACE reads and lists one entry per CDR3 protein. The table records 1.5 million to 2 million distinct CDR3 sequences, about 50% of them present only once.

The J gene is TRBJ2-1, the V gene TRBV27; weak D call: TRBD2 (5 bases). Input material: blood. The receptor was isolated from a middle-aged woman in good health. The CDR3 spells CASSLGRAGNEQFF. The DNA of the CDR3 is TGTGCCAGCAGTTTAGGGCGGGCGGGCAATGAGCAGTTCTTC.